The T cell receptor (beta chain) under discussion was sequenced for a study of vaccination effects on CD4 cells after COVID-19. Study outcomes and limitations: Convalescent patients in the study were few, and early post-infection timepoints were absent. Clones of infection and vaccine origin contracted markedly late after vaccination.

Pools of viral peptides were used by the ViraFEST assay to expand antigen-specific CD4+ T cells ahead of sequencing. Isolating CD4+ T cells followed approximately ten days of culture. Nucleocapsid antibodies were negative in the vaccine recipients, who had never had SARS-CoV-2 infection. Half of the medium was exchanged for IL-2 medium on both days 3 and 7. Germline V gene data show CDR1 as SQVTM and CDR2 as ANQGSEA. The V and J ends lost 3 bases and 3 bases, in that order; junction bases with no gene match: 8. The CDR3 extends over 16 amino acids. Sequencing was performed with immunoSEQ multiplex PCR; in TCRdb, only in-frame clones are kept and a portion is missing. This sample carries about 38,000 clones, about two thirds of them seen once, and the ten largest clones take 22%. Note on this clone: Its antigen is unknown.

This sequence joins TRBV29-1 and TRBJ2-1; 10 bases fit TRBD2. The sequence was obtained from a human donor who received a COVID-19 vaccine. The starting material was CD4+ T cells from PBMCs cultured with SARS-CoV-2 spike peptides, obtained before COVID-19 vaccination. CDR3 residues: CSVDKREGDYYNEQFF. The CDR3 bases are TGCAGCGTTGATAAGCGGGAGGGGGACTACTACAATGAGCAGTTCTTC.